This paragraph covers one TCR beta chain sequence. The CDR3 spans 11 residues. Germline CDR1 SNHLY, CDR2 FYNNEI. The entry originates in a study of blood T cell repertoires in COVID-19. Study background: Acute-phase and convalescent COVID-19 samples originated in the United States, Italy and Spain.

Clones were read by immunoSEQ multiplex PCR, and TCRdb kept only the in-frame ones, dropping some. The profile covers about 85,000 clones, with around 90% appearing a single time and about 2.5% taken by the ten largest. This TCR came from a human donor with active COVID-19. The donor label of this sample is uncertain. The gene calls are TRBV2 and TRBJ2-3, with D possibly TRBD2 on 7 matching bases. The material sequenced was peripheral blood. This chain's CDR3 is CAGGLTDTQYF. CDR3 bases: TGTGCGGGGGGGCTCACAGATACGCAGTATTTT.